This T cell receptor (beta chain) originates from a study of blood T cell repertoires in COVID-19. The wider study: Samples came from the United States, Italy and Spain, spanning acute and convalescent COVID-19. The cDNA or gDNA used as material had been derived from T cells, B-cell-depleted T cells, or PBMCs.

Germline V CDR1 and CDR2: GTSNPN, SVGIG (reference sequence). The CDR3 has 13 amino acids. The V and J ends lost 4 bases and 2 bases respectively, with 11 bases between them. In the study's own analysis: Using reference gene primer amplification, nucleated cell counts were estimated. Repertoires were generated with immunoSEQ multiplex PCR, while TCRdb's copy carries only in-frame clones and drops some. V and J calls plus clone size are reproduced from that table; the DNA served to infer D and trimming. Altogether 300,000 to 400,000 clones are present, 85% to 90% being singletons, with the ten largest covering around 6%. This clone has just one count. Seattle cases were enrolled at active infection and followed longitudinally.

The sequenced sample consisted of peripheral blood. This clonotype was obtained from a woman aged 45-65 years with COVID-19, enrolled during active disease. The chain has TRBV30 and TRBJ1-1; unclear D gene. In nucleotides, the CDR3 is TGTGCCTGGAAACTAGGAAGTAACACTGAAGCTTTCTTT. Residues: CAWKLGSNTEAFF.